The rows below give T cell receptor beta chains drawn from one sample of a study of spatial heterogeneity in lung cancer. One entry per CDR3 protein, called by TCRdb with MiXCR from the 5' RACE reads. This repertoire shows some 10,000 distinct CDR3 sequences, approximately 8.6% found once; its top ten account for roughly a quarter. The sequenced sample was PBMCs, obtained at surgery. These receptors were collected from a male donor with early-stage non-small cell lung cancer. Both conserved end residues are part of each CDR3. The order of the fields is J gene, clone size, D gene, V gene, CDR3 DNA, CDR3 protein. D genes are given only for firm matches. Size is stated for part of the rows, as once, few or many counts, or as a class when the clone is expanded.

j_call: TRBJ2-1; clone_size: many; d_call: NA; v_call: TRBV7-9; cdr3_nt: TGTGCCTCCTCTAGAGTCGACAATGAGCAGTTCTTC; cdr3_aa: CASSRVDNEQFF
j_call: TRBJ2-7; clone_size: many; d_call: NA; v_call: TRBV5-6; cdr3_nt: TGTGCCAGCGGCAGTTCCTACGAGCAGTACTTC; cdr3_aa: CASGSSYEQYF
j_call: TRBJ1-5; clone_size: many; d_call: TRBD1; v_call: TRBV19; cdr3_nt: TGTGCCAGTACCTGGACAGGACTCAATCAGCCCCAGCATTTT; cdr3_aa: CASTWTGLNQPQHF
j_call: TRBJ2-2; clone_size: many; d_call: TRBD2; v_call: TRBV20-1; cdr3_nt: TGCAGTGCTAGCGGACTAGCGGGCGGAGGGACCGGGGAGCTGTTTTTT; cdr3_aa: CSASGLAGGGTGELFF
j_call: TRBJ2-1; clone_size: many; d_call: TRBD2; v_call: TRBV7-2; cdr3_nt: TGTGCCAGCAGCTTGCCCGGGGGGAATGAGCAGTTCTTC; cdr3_aa: CASSLPGGNEQFF
j_call: TRBJ2-3; clone_size: many; d_call: NA; v_call: TRBV12-3/TRBV12-4; cdr3_nt: TGTGCCAGCAGCCGCCTATCAGGGGTCCGCACAGATACGCAGTATTTT; cdr3_aa: CASSRLSGVRTDTQYF
j_call: TRBJ2-1; clone_size: NA; d_call: TRBD2; v_call: TRBV4-3; cdr3_nt: TGCGCCAGCAGCCAAGGTCGTATAGCGGGGGGGTACAATGAGCAGTTCTTC; cdr3_aa: CASSQGRIAGGYNEQFF
j_call: TRBJ1-2; clone_size: many; d_call: NA; v_call: TRBV5-8; cdr3_nt: TGTGCCAGCAGCTTGCGGTTCACAAAATCGTCCTATGGCTACACCTTC; cdr3_aa: CASSLRFTKSSYGYTF
j_call: TRBJ1-1; clone_size: NA; d_call: TRBD1; v_call: TRBV18; cdr3_nt: TGTGCCAGCTCACGGAGTGGACAGGGGACTGAAGCTTTCTTT; cdr3_aa: CASSRSGQGTEAFF
j_call: TRBJ2-2; clone_size: medium-sized; d_call: NA; v_call: TRBV29-1; cdr3_nt: TGCAGCGCCCCCACGGACGGACGAGACACCGGGGAGCTGTTTTTT; cdr3_aa: CSAPTDGRDTGELFF
j_call: TRBJ2-7; clone_size: medium-sized; d_call: NA; v_call: TRBV11-2; cdr3_nt: TGTGCCAGCAGCCCGGGGGGCAGGGAGGGGTACTTC; cdr3_aa: CASSPGGREGYF
j_call: TRBJ2-1; clone_size: many; d_call: NA; v_call: TRBV29-1; cdr3_nt: TGCAGCGCTAATCCGGGTTCCGTTCCCAATGAGCAGTTCTTC; cdr3_aa: CSANPGSVPNEQFF
j_call: TRBJ2-5; clone_size: few; d_call: NA; v_call: TRBV5-6; cdr3_nt: TGTGCCAGCAGCTTGCGGGGAGGGGGCAGTCGGCGAGAGACCCAGTACTTC; cdr3_aa: CASSLRGGGSRRETQYF
j_call: TRBJ2-6; clone_size: many; d_call: NA; v_call: TRBV12-3/TRBV12-4; cdr3_nt: TGTGCCAGCAGTTTCAACGCCGCGAGCTCTGGGGCCAACGTCCTGACTTTC; cdr3_aa: CASSFNAASSGANVLTF
j_call: TRBJ2-3; clone_size: many; d_call: NA; v_call: TRBV29-1; cdr3_nt: TGCAGCGTTGAAGATGGGTCTAGCACAGATACGCAGTATTTT; cdr3_aa: CSVEDGSSTDTQYF
j_call: TRBJ1-2; clone_size: NA; d_call: NA; v_call: TRBV25-1; cdr3_nt: TGTGCCAGCAGTGAACGGGGAGAGCATATTCTTAAAGCCTATGGCTACACCTTC; cdr3_aa: CASSERGEHILKAYGYTF
j_call: TRBJ2-2; clone_size: many; d_call: NA; v_call: TRBV5-1; cdr3_nt: TGCGCCAGCAGCTTGACTCAGGCGGTGAACACCGGGGAGCTGTTTTTT; cdr3_aa: CASSLTQAVNTGELFF
j_call: TRBJ2-2; clone_size: many; d_call: NA; v_call: TRBV6-2/TRBV6-3; cdr3_nt: TGTGCCAGCAGTCACACCGGGGAGCTGTTTTTT; cdr3_aa: CASSHTGELFF
j_call: TRBJ2-2; clone_size: many; d_call: NA; v_call: TRBV6-2/TRBV6-3; cdr3_nt: TGTGCCAGCAGGACGGGCACCGGGGAGCTGTTTTTT; cdr3_aa: CASRTGTGELFF
j_call: TRBJ2-6; clone_size: many; d_call: NA; v_call: TRBV20-1; cdr3_nt: TGCAGTGCGAACACAGACCCCGGCGAGGCCAACGTCCTGACTTTC; cdr3_aa: CSANTDPGEANVLTF
j_call: TRBJ2-7; clone_size: NA; d_call: NA; v_call: TRBV28; cdr3_nt: TGTGCCAGCAGGCCCGGGAGCGGATACGAGCAGTACTTC; cdr3_aa: CASRPGSGYEQYF
j_call: TRBJ1-6; clone_size: NA; d_call: NA; v_call: TRBV28; cdr3_nt: TGTGCCAGCAGTTTTTCGGGGGGCATTAATTCACCCCTCCACTTT; cdr3_aa: CASSFSGGINSPLHF
j_call: TRBJ2-5; clone_size: medium-sized; d_call: NA; v_call: TRBV28; cdr3_nt: TGTGCCAGCAGTTTATATGTTTCCGGGGGAGCCCTACAAGAGACCCAGTACTTC; cdr3_aa: CASSLYVSGGALQETQYF
j_call: TRBJ2-7; clone_size: NA; d_call: NA; v_call: TRBV20-1; cdr3_nt: TGCAGTGCTAGAGCCCCGGGCAGGGCCTACGAGCAGTACTTC; cdr3_aa: CSARAPGRAYEQYF
j_call: TRBJ2-1; clone_size: many; d_call: NA; v_call: TRBV29-1; cdr3_nt: TGCAGCGTTGATCTCGGGAATAACAATGAGCAGTTCTTC; cdr3_aa: CSVDLGNNNEQFF
j_call: TRBJ2-3; clone_size: many; d_call: TRBD2; v_call: TRBV7-2; cdr3_nt: TGTGCCAGCAGCCTAACTCTGAGCGGGGGGAGAGATACGCAGTATTTT; cdr3_aa: CASSLTLSGGRDTQYF
j_call: TRBJ2-1; clone_size: medium-sized; d_call: NA; v_call: TRBV15; cdr3_nt: TGTGCCACCAGCAGAGATACCCCCGGGGGAGAGCAGTTCTTC; cdr3_aa: CATSRDTPGGEQFF
j_call: TRBJ2-7; clone_size: NA; d_call: TRBD1; v_call: TRBV5-4; cdr3_nt: TGTGCCAGCAGCACGGGACAGGGTTCCCCTGACGAGCAGTACTTC; cdr3_aa: CASSTGQGSPDEQYF
j_call: TRBJ2-2; clone_size: medium-sized; d_call: NA; v_call: TRBV4-3; cdr3_nt: TGCGCCAGCAGAAAAGGGGACTCGAACACCGGGGAGCTGTTTTTT; cdr3_aa: CASRKGDSNTGELFF
j_call: TRBJ2-5; clone_size: few; d_call: NA; v_call: TRBV7-2; cdr3_nt: TGTGCCAGCAGCTCATGGGTGGGCGCCGGTCCCCAAGAGACCCAGTACTTC; cdr3_aa: CASSSWVGAGPQETQYF
j_call: TRBJ1-1; clone_size: many; d_call: TRBD1; v_call: TRBV7-2; cdr3_nt: TGTGCCAGCAGCTGGGACAGGGGAACTGAAGCTTTCTTT; cdr3_aa: CASSWDRGTEAFF
j_call: TRBJ2-1; clone_size: many; d_call: NA; v_call: TRBV29-1; cdr3_nt: TGCAGCGTGGACGCCTCTAACAGTGGCAATGAGCAGTTCTTC; cdr3_aa: CSVDASNSGNEQFF
j_call: TRBJ2-6; clone_size: few; d_call: NA; v_call: TRBV9; cdr3_nt: TGTGCCAGCAGCGTAGGCACCTCTTTCTCTGGGGCCAACGTCCTGACTTTC; cdr3_aa: CASSVGTSFSGANVLTF
j_call: TRBJ2-1; clone_size: NA; d_call: TRBD1; v_call: TRBV5-6; cdr3_nt: TGTGCCAGCAGCTTACAGGGGGCATCCTACAATGAGCAGTTCTTC; cdr3_aa: CASSLQGASYNEQFF
j_call: TRBJ2-7; clone_size: many; d_call: TRBD1; v_call: TRBV30; cdr3_nt: TGTGCCTGGAGAGGACAGGGGAATATCGAGCAGTACTTC; cdr3_aa: CAWRGQGNIEQYF
j_call: TRBJ2-3; clone_size: NA; d_call: TRBD2; v_call: TRBV4-2; cdr3_nt: TGTGCCAGCAGCCAAGAGGGACTAGCGGAGAGCACAGATACGCAGTATTTT; cdr3_aa: CASSQEGLAESTDTQYF
j_call: TRBJ1-2; clone_size: many; d_call: TRBD1; v_call: TRBV6-5; cdr3_nt: TGTGCCAGCAGCCCCAACTTCGGGGAGACAGGGGTGGATGGCTACACCTTC; cdr3_aa: CASSPNFGETGVDGYTF
j_call: TRBJ2-7; clone_size: many; d_call: NA; v_call: TRBV18; cdr3_nt: TGTGCCAGTACCCCAGGGACCTCCTACGAGCAGTACTTC; cdr3_aa: CASTPGTSYEQYF
j_call: TRBJ2-2; clone_size: medium-sized; d_call: NA; v_call: TRBV27; cdr3_nt: TGTGCCAGCAGTCGAGATTCAAACACCGGGGAGCTGTTTTTT; cdr3_aa: CASSRDSNTGELFF
j_call: TRBJ1-6; clone_size: many; d_call: TRBD1; v_call: TRBV18; cdr3_nt: TGTGCCAGCGAAAGGACAGGGGGCAAGTCACCCCTCCACTTT; cdr3_aa: CASERTGGKSPLHF
j_call: TRBJ2-1; clone_size: medium-sized; d_call: TRBD2; v_call: TRBV7-3; cdr3_nt: TGTGCCAGCAGCTTACAAGGGACTAGCGGCAACAATGAGCAGTTCTTC; cdr3_aa: CASSLQGTSGNNEQFF
j_call: TRBJ2-7; clone_size: many; d_call: TRBD1; v_call: TRBV20-1; cdr3_nt: TGCAGTGCTGGCCGGGACAGGGGCCACGAGCAGTACTTC; cdr3_aa: CSAGRDRGHEQYF
j_call: TRBJ2-3; clone_size: many; d_call: NA; v_call: TRBV7-9; cdr3_nt: TGTGCCAGCAGCTTAGAGGTGGAGACGCAGTATTTT; cdr3_aa: CASSLEVETQYF
j_call: TRBJ1-6; clone_size: medium-sized; d_call: NA; v_call: TRBV28; cdr3_nt: TGTGCCAGCAGCATCCCGGGACACACGAAATCACCCCTCCACTTT; cdr3_aa: CASSIPGHTKSPLHF
j_call: TRBJ2-4; clone_size: many; d_call: NA; v_call: TRBV6-5; cdr3_nt: TGTGCCAGCAGTTACGCGAGGGGGGGGAGGGACATTCAGTACTTC; cdr3_aa: CASSYARGGRDIQYF
j_call: TRBJ1-4; clone_size: NA; d_call: TRBD1; v_call: TRBV20-1; cdr3_nt: TGCAGTGCCAGGGACAGGGTTAATGAAAAACTGTTTTTT; cdr3_aa: CSARDRVNEKLFF
j_call: TRBJ2-3; clone_size: many; d_call: TRBD2; v_call: TRBV11-3; cdr3_nt: TGTGCCAGCAGCCCGGGACTAACCACAGATACGCAGTATTTT; cdr3_aa: CASSPGLTTDTQYF
j_call: TRBJ1-2; clone_size: medium-sized; d_call: NA; v_call: TRBV30; cdr3_nt: TGTGCCTGGAATAGGGACTCGCCGTATGGCTACACCTTC; cdr3_aa: CAWNRDSPYGYTF
j_call: TRBJ2-3; clone_size: many; d_call: NA; v_call: TRBV4-3; cdr3_nt: TGCGCCAGCAGCCAAACCCGGGGGAAGGGACTTCGCACAGATACGCAGTATTTT; cdr3_aa: CASSQTRGKGLRTDTQYF
j_call: TRBJ1-2; clone_size: many; d_call: NA; v_call: TRBV19; cdr3_nt: TGTGCCAGTAGTATCAGAGTTTACCGGGCCAAAGTCGGGAACTATGGCTACACCTTC; cdr3_aa: CASSIRVYRAKVGNYGYTF